Presented here are 30 T cell receptor beta chains from one specimen sequenced in a study of blood T cell repertoires in COVID-19. The protocol was immunoSEQ multiplex PCR, while the TCRdb copy is restricted to in-frame clones and leaves out a portion. The table includes around 160,000 clones, roughly 83% detected once. Sequenced: PBMCs or T cells enriched from blood (not recorded which). These receptors were obtained from a woman aged 60 to 75 who had recovered from COVID-19.

V is TRBV18 and J is TRBJ2-1, with 7 bases matching TRBD2. The CDR3 totals 16 residues. Losses at the gene ends were 3 bases for V and 2 bases for J; bases not matched to a gene: 7. Per the germline V gene, CDR1 is KGHSH and CDR2 is LQKENI. This CDR3 reads CASSPFSREAYNEQFF. The CDR3 nucleotides read TGTGCCAGCTCACCCTTCAGTCGGGAGGCCTACAATGAGCAGTTCTTC. Variable domain in full (rest from reference TRBV18 and TRBJ2-1): NAGVMQNPRHLVRRRGQEARLRCSPMKGHSHVYWYRQLPEEGLKFMVYLQKENIIDESGMPKERFSAEFPKEGPSILRIQQVVRGDSAAYFCASSPFSREAYNEQFFGPGTRLTVL.

A single count supports this clone. The chain recombines TRBV28 with TRBJ2-7; the match to TRBD2 covers 16 bases. Germline V gene lookup returns CDR1 MDHEN and CDR2 SYDVKM. The trim removed 4 bases at V and 0 bases at J, leaving 6 bases unmatched. The CDR3 consists of 18 residues. The CDR3 here is CASSSPGTSGGGSYEQYF. CDR3 nucleotide sequence: TGTGCCAGCAGTTCCCCCGGGACTAGCGGGGGGGGCTCCTACGAGCAGTACTTC.

V gene TRBV3-1 (or the pseudogene TRBV3-2) combines with J gene TRBJ2-7; D is unresolved. The germline V gene encodes CDR1 LGHDT and CDR2 YNNKEL (reference sequence). V lost 3 bases to trimming and J lost 6 bases, with 6 bases between them. The CDR3 extends over 11 amino acids. CDR3 sequence (DNA): TGTGCCAGCAGCCAGTATAGCGAGCAGTACTTC. Protein: CASSQYSEQYF.

This rearrangement joins TRBV5-1 to TRBJ2-5, with D perhaps TRBD2 (6 bases). CDR3 length equals 15 residues. The V and J ends lost 1 base and 3 bases respectively, with 13 bases between them. Germline lookup yields CDR1 SGHRS and CDR2 YFSETQ. In nucleotides, the CDR3 is TGCGCCAGCAGCTTGTCGGGCGGCGGGGAAGAGACCCAGTACTTC. Translated: CASSLSGGGEETQYF.

V is TRBV19 and J is TRBJ2-3; no definite D call. Germline V lookup: CDR1 LNHDA, CDR2 SQIVND (reference sequence). Trimming took 3 bases from V and 0 from J, leaving 13 bases between them. The length of the CDR3 is 16 residues. The DNA of the CDR3 is TGTGCCAGTAGTATTTCCATTCTCGCGAGCACAGATACGCAGTATTTT. This encodes CASSISILASTDTQYF.

V and J are TRBV28 and TRBJ1-1; tentatively, D is TRBD1 (6 bases). Germline V lookup: CDR1 MDHEN, CDR2 SYDVKM. The V gene lost 2 bases and the J gene lost 1 base, with 8 bases spanning the gap. The CDR3 is 14 residues long. DNA of the CDR3: TGTGCCAGCAGTTTAGGCAGGGGGAACACTGAAGCTTTCTTT. It is translated as CASSLGRGNTEAFF.

The chain is built from TRBV7-3 and TRBJ1-1; D unclear. Per the germline V gene, CDR1 is SGHTA and CDR2 is FQGTGA. V gave up 5 bases and J gave up 5 bases, with 15 bases separating them. This CDR3 has 14 residues. CDR3 bases: TGTGCCAGCAGCCCGGGCCCCGGAGGGACTGAAGCTTTCTTT. This gives the protein CASSPGPGGTEAFF.

The J gene is TRBJ2-5, the V gene TRBV5-1, with D perhaps TRBD2 (6 bases). Looked up from germline, CDR1 is SGHRS and CDR2 is YFSETQ. This CDR3 contains 15 residues. The V gene lost 2 bases and the J gene lost 5 bases, with 16 bases spanning the gap. This CDR3 is CASSFREPGMETQYF. CDR3 coding DNA: TGCGCCAGCAGCTTCCGGGAGCCCGGCATGGAGACCCAGTACTTC.

The gene calls are TRBV7-2 and TRBJ2-7; the D is unclear. Germline V lookup: CDR1 SGHTA, CDR2 FQGNSA. With 1 base removed from V and 2 bases from J, the gap between germline ends came to 6 bases. The CDR3 contains 13 residues. The CDR3 loop reads CASSLDSAYEQYF. CDR3 nucleotides: TGTGCCAGCAGCTTAGACTCCGCCTACGAGCAGTACTTC.

This chain joins TRBV6-5 and TRBJ1-1; TRBD1 matches 7 bases. V gave up 6 bases and J gave up 1 base; unmatched junction bases: 5. The CDR3 covers 14 residues. In germline, CDR1 is MNHEY, CDR2 SVGAGI. CDR3 residues: CASRLQGTNTEAFF. For the CDR3, the DNA is TGTGCCAGCAGGCTACAGGGGACGAACACTGAAGCTTTCTTT.

CDR3 loop: CSVPDRYEQYF. In DNA, the CDR3 is TGCAGTGTTCCGGACAGATACGAGCAGTACTTC. The chain uses TRBV20-1 and TRBJ2-7, with D maybe TRBD1 (6 bases). Between the trimmed V and J ends, which lost 7 bases and 4 bases, there was a span of 11 bases. The CDR3 contains 11 residues. Germline V gene data show CDR1 as DFQATT and CDR2 as SNEGSKA (reference sequence).

The genes are TRBV30 and TRBJ1-1; tentative D call: TRBD1 (5 bases). The CDR3 spans 14 residues. Per germline, CDR1 GTSNPN and CDR2 SVGIG (reference sequence). V was shortened by 4 bases and J by 1 base, with 13 bases between the two germline ends. The CDR3 region is CAWTLGGPNTEAFF. DNA of the CDR3: TGTGCCTGGACCCTCGGGGGACCGAACACTGAAGCTTTCTTT.

Only one count was recorded for this clone. The J gene is TRBJ2-1, the V gene TRBV9; D might be TRBD2 (6 bases). The V gene's germline CDR1 is SGDLS and CDR2 YYNGEE. The CDR3 covers 13 residues. The germline V and J ends were trimmed by 0 bases and 9 bases, with 10 bases remaining between them. CDR3 DNA: TGTGCCAGCAGCGTAGGTTTGGGGGGTGAGCAGTTCTTC. Amino acid sequence: CASSVGLGGEQFF.

This chain links TRBV3-1 (or the pseudogene TRBV3-2) with TRBJ1-1; possibly TRBD1 for D (5 bases). This CDR3 comprises 14 residues. Trimming left V 5 bases short and J 4 bases short, with 14 bases between. Germline lookup yields CDR1 LGHDT and CDR2 YNNKEL (reference sequence). The CDR3 DNA is TGTGCCAGCAGCTCGCGATCCGGGGGCACTGAAGCTTTCTTT. This encodes CASSSRSGGTEAFF.

This rearrangement joins TRBV3-1 (or the pseudogene TRBV3-2) to TRBJ2-2, with 8 positions matching TRBD2. Germline CDR1 LGHDT, CDR2 YNNKEL (reference sequence). This CDR3 has 15 residues. Trimming took 2 bases from V and 4 from J; bases not matched to a gene: 3. CDR3 in DNA: TGTGCCAGCAGCCAACGGGGGGGCCTCACCGGGGAGCTGTTTTTT. The encoded protein is CASSQRGGLTGELFF.

V usage is TRBV14 and J usage is TRBJ2-3; a possible D gene is TRBD2 (6 bases). CDR3 length: 14 residues. CDR1 is SGHDN, CDR2 FVKESK, per germline. Trimming removed 1 base from V and 5 bases from J, with 10 bases in between. The CDR3 loop is CASSQGGTQDTQYF. As DNA, the CDR3 is TGTGCCAGCAGCCAAGGGGGGACTCAAGATACGCAGTATTTT.

This clone was seen ten or more times. This rearrangement joins TRBV7-9 to TRBJ2-7; D possibly corresponds to TRBD1 (6 bases). The germline V and J ends were trimmed by 0 bases and 0 bases, with 12 bases remaining between them. The CDR3 runs to 16 residues. Germline CDR1 SEHNR, CDR2 FQNEAQ (reference sequence). DNA for the CDR3: TGTGCCAGCAGCTTAGCTCCGGGACACAGCTCCTACGAGCAGTACTTC. This translates into CASSLAPGHSSYEQYF.

The chain links TRBV27 to TRBJ2-7; 11 positions match TRBD1. The CDR3 contains 14 residues. Losses at the gene ends were 1 base for V and 5 bases for J; bases not matched to a gene: 1. Germline V gene data show CDR1 as MNHEY and CDR2 as SMNVEV (reference sequence). CDR3 residues: CASSLWDRGDEQYF. CDR3 nucleotides: TGTGCCAGCAGTTTATGGGACAGGGGGGACGAGCAGTACTTC.

The chain links TRBV19 to TRBJ1-3; TRBD1 agrees at 9 bases. The V and J ends lost 3 bases and 4 bases, in that order; junction bases with no gene match: 4. The CDR3 extends over 15 amino acids. CDR1 and CDR2 (germline): LNHDA, SQIVND (reference sequence). The CDR3 DNA follows: TGTGCCAGTAGTATCGGACAGGGGAGAGGAAACACCATATATTTT. Its translation is CASSIGQGRGNTIYF.

This rearrangement joins TRBV2 to TRBJ2-5; 7 nucleotides line up with TRBD1. This CDR3 spans 16 amino acids. Germline CDR1 is SNHLY and CDR2 is FYNNEI. With V trimmed by 0 bases and J by 7 bases, 11 bases remained unmatched. CDR3 protein: CASSEALGQVGLTQYF. The CDR3 region has the DNA TGTGCCAGCAGTGAAGCACTAGGACAGGTTGGCTTGACCCAGTACTTC.

This clone occurred once. The V and J genes are TRBV7-9 and TRBJ2-7; the D gene is possibly TRBD1 (6 bases). The length of the CDR3 is 12 residues. In germline, CDR1 is SEHNR, CDR2 FQNEAQ (reference sequence). V gave up 5 bases and J gave up 11 bases, with 16 bases separating them. This CDR3 reads CASSDKGGTEYF. CDR3 in DNA: TGTGCCAGCAGCGATAAAGGGGGAACGGAGTACTTC.

The J gene is TRBJ2-1, the V gene TRBV5-1; 10 bases match TRBD2. CDR3 length: 18 amino acids. Looked up from germline, CDR1 is SGHRS and CDR2 is YFSETQ. The V and J ends lost 1 base and 1 base, in that order; junction bases with no gene match: 8. In nucleotides, the CDR3 is TGCGCCAGCAGCTTGAGGGCTAGCGGGGGCCTATCCTACAATGAGCAGTTCTTC. It encodes CASSLRASGGLSYNEQFF.

The chain uses TRBV10-3 and TRBJ2-5; tentative D call: TRBD1 (6 bases). V was shortened by 3 bases and J by 4 bases, with 9 bases between the two germline ends. CDR1 is ENHRY, CDR2 SYGVKD, per germline. The length of the CDR3 is 13 residues. The CDR3 region is CAISDGGGETQYF. The CDR3 nucleotides are TGTGCCATCAGTGATGGGGGCGGAGAGACCCAGTACTTC.

The chain is built from TRBV5-1 and TRBJ2-7; a weak D match, TRBD1 (6 bases). CDR3 length equals 13 residues. Between the trimmed V and J ends, which lost 7 bases and 6 bases, there was a span of 17 bases. Germline values: CDR1 SGHRS, CDR2 YFSETQ. CDR3 nucleotides: TGCGCCAGCCACCCAGGGGCCGGTGGCGAGCAGTACTTC. Its translation is CASHPGAGGEQYF. The entire variable domain, with the rest obtained from reference TRBV5-1 and TRBJ2-7, is as follows: KAGVTQTPRYLIKTRGQQVTLSCSPISGHRSVSWYQQTPGQGLQFLFEYFSETQRNKGNFPGRFSGRQFSNSRSEMNVSTLELGDSALYLCASHPGAGGEQYFGPGTRLTVT.

This clone was detected a few times. V and J are TRBV11-2 and TRBJ2-7, with 7 bases that match TRBD2. The CDR3 has 15 residues. Germline-derived CDR1 and CDR2 are SGHAT and FQNNGV. V gave up 3 bases and J gave up 2 bases; unmatched junction bases: 7. Here the CDR3 DNA reads TGTGCCAGCAGCTTTGCTCTAGCGGCCCCCTACGAGCAGTACTTC. As protein: CASSFALAAPYEQYF.

The chain carries TRBV10-3 and TRBJ2-1, with D tentatively TRBD1 (7 bases). This CDR3 is built from 16 residues. Germline CDR1 is ENHRY and CDR2 is SYGVKD. The V end was cut by 0 bases, the J end by 11 bases, with 20 bases between. The CDR3, as DNA: TGTGCCATCAGTGAGTCTGAGGGGGCTAGCGTGGCTCAGCAGTTCTTC. Translated, it gives CAISESEGASVAQQFF.

The genes are TRBV19 and TRBJ1-5; TRBD1 might be the D (6 bases). The germline V gene has CDR1 LNHDA and CDR2 SQIVND (reference sequence). CDR3 size: 14 residues. Trimming left V 2 bases short and J 2 bases short, with 7 bases between. CDR3 in amino acids: CASSISGGNQPQHF. In DNA, the CDR3 is TGTGCCAGTAGTATATCAGGGGGCAATCAGCCCCAGCATTTT.

V is TRBV27 and J is TRBJ2-7; 9 bases fit TRBD2. Germline assignment: CDR1 MNHEY and CDR2 SMNVEV (reference sequence). V shed 3 bases and J 6 bases; nucleotides not matched to a gene: 6. This CDR3 has 14 amino acids. The CDR3 sequence: CASSFVAGVREQYF. The CDR3 coding sequence is TGTGCCAGCAGTTTTGTAGCGGGAGTTCGCGAGCAGTACTTC.

The chain combines TRBV19 with TRBJ2-7, with a weak D call TRBD1 (6 bases). The length of the CDR3 is 14 residues. Germline lookup yields CDR1 LNHDA and CDR2 SQIVND (reference sequence). V was clipped by 2 bases and J by 1 base, with 9 bases between them. The CDR3 sequence is CASSIQGQSYEQYF. DNA for the CDR3: TGTGCCAGTAGTATACAAGGACAGTCCTACGAGCAGTACTTC.

Comment on this clone: This same CDR3 is encoded by further DNA sequences in the sample. The V gene is TRBV7-9, the J gene TRBJ2-5, with a possible D match to TRBD1 (5 bases). The CDR3 loop spans 14 amino acids. The V and J ends lost 0 bases and 4 bases respectively, with 9 bases between them. Germline V gives CDR1 SEHNR, CDR2 FQNEAQ (reference sequence). This CDR3 is CASSLASGSETQYF. In DNA form, the CDR3 reads TGTGCCAGCAGCTTAGCGTCAGGGTCAGAGACCCAGTACTTC.